This T cell receptor (beta chain) was sequenced in a study of T cell responses to AZD1222 COVID-19 vaccine. Broader study findings: At study baseline, merely several AZD1222 recipients were seropositive.

The CDR3 sequence is 16 residues long. Germline values: CDR1 LNHDA, CDR2 SQIVND (reference sequence). The J segment lost 7 bases and the V segment lost 3 bases, leaving 9 bases of the junction unmatched. Profiling relied on immunoSEQ multiplex PCR, and the TCRdb table lists in-frame clones only, not all of them. The sample carries about 140,000 clones, less than 95% recorded once. Worth noting for this clone: The antigen is not known.

The clonotype originates from an adult in good health. The chain recombines TRBV19 with TRBJ1-3; 10 nucleotides align to TRBD1. Sequenced material: peripheral blood, taken on day 0 of AZD1222 vaccination. The CDR3 here is CASSIGQGVFSNTIYF. The CDR3 region has the DNA TGTGCCAGTAGTATCGGACAGGGGGTCTTTTCGAACACCATATATTTT. Variable domain in full (rest from reference TRBV19 and TRBJ1-3): DGGITQSPKYLFRKEGQNVTLSCEQNLNHDAMYWYRQDPGQGLRLIYYSQIVNDFQKGDIAEGYSVSREKKESFPLTVTSAQKNPTAFYLCASSIGQGVFSNTIYFGEGSWLTVV.